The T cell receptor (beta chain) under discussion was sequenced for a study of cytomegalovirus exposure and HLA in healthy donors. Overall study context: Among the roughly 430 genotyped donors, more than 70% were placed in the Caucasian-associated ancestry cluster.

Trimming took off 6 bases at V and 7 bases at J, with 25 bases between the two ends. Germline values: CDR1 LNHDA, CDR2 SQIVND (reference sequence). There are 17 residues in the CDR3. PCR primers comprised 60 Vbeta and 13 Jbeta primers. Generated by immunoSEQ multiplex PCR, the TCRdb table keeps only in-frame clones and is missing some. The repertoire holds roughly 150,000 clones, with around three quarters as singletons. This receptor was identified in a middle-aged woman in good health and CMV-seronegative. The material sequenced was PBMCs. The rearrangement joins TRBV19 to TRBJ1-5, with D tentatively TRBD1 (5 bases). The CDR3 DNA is TGTGCCAGTAGGCCGTCAGAGGGGAGGGCCCCAAGGCAGCCCCAGCATTTT. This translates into CASRPSEGRAPRQPQHF.